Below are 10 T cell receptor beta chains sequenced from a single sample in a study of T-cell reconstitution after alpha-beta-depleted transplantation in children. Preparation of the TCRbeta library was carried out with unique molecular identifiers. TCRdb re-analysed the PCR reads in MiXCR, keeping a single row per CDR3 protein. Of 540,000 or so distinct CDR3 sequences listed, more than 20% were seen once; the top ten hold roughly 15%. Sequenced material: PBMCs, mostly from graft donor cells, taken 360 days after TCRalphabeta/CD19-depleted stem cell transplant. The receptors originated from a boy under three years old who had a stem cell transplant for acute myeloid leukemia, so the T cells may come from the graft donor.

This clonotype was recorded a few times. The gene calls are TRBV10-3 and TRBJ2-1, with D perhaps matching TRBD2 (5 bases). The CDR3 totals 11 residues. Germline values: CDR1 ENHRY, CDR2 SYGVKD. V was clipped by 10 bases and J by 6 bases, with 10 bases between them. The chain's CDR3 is CATTTANEQFF. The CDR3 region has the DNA TGTGCCACGACTACCGCCAATGAGCAGTTCTTC.

CDR3 loop: CSAQPRGGTEAFF. In nucleotides, the CDR3 is TGCAGTGCTCAGCCCCGGGGGGGCACTGAAGCTTTCTTT. The chain employs TRBV20-1 and TRBJ1-1; weak D call: TRBD1 (5 bases). Germline loops: CDR1 DFQATT, CDR2 SNEGSKA (reference sequence). The V and J ends lost 5 bases and 4 bases respectively, with 14 bases between them. The CDR3 extends over 13 amino acids.

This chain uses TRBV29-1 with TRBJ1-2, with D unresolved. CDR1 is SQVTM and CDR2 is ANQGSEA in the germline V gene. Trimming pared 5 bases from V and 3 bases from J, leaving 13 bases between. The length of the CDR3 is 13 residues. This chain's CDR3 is CSVIPSRDYGYTF. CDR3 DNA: TGCAGCGTTATTCCCTCCCGGGACTATGGCTACACCTTC.

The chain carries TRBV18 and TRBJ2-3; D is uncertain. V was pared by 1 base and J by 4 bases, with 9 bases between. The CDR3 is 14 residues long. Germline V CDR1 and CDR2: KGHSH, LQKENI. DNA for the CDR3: TGTGCCAGCTCACCACAGCCAGGTGCAGATACGCAGTATTTT. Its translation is CASSPQPGADTQYF.

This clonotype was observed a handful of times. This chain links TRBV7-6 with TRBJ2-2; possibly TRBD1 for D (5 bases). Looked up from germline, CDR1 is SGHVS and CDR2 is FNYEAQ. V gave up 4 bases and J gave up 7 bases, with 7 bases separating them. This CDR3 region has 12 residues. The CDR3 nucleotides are TGTGCCAGCAGCTATGGACACGGGGAGCTGTTTTTT. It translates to CASSYGHGELFF.

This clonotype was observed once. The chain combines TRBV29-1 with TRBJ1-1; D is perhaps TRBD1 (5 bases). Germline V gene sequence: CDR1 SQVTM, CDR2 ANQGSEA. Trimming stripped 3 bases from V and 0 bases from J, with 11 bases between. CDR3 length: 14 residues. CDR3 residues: CSVDGGWLNTEAFF. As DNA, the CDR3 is TGCAGCGTTGACGGGGGGTGGCTGAACACTGAAGCTTTCTTT.

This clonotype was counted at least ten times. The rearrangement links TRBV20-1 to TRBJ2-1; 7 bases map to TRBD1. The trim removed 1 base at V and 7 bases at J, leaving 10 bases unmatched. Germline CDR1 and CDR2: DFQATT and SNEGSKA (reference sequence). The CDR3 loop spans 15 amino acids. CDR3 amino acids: CSARGVQGERNEQFF. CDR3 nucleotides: TGCAGTGCTAGAGGAGTGCAGGGGGAGAGGAATGAGCAGTTCTTC.

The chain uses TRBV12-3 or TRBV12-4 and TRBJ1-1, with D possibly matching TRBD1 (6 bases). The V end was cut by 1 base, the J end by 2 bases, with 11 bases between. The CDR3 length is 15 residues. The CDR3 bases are TGTGCCAGCAGTTTAGGAGACAGGTCAAACACTGAAGCTTTCTTT. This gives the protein CASSLGDRSNTEAFF.

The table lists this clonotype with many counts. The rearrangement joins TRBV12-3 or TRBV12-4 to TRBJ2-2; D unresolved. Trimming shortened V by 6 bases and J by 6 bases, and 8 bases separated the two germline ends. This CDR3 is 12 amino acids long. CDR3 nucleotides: TGTGCCAGCAGGGTGGAATCCGGGGAGCTGTTTTTT. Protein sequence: CASRVESGELFF.

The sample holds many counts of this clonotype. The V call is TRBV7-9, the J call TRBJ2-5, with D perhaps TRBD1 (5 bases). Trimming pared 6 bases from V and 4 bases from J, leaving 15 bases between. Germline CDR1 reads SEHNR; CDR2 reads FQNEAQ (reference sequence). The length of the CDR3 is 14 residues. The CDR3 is CASSFRVSGETQYF. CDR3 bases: TGTGCCAGCAGTTTCAGGGTTTCGGGAGAGACCCAGTACTTC.